The 6 T cell receptor beta chains below were found in one sample sequenced in a study of breast tumors, draining lymph nodes, adjacent tissues. TCRdb ran MiXCR on the multiplex PCR reads and lists one entry per CDR3 protein. Altogether tens of thousands of distinct CDR3 sequences are present, under 25% being singletons, with the ten largest covering 6.5% to 8%. Sequenced material: breast tumor tissue. These receptors were obtained from a female donor with breast cancer. Some clones in this sample may be carry-over from other donors' samples.

This clonotype was counted at least ten times. The chain combines TRBV10-2 with TRBJ1-3; unclear D gene. The CDR3 length is 15 residues. Per germline, CDR1 WSHSY and CDR2 SAAADI. Deletions cut 0 bases from V and 2 bases from J, with 8 bases between. CDR3 coding DNA: TGCGCCAGCAGTGAGTCCTCGACCCCTGGAAACACCATATATTTT. This sequence encodes CASSESSTPGNTIYF.

This clonotype was counted many times. This chain links TRBV11-3 with TRBJ2-7, with 7 bases aligning to TRBD1. Germline V gene sequence: CDR1 SGHNT, CDR2 YENEEA. This CDR3 comprises 15 residues. V lost 6 bases, J lost 3 bases, and 11 bases stayed unmatched. The CDR3, as DNA: TGTGCCAGCAGTTACTACACAGGGGACCACTACGAGCAGTACTTC. Amino acid sequence: CASSYYTGDHYEQYF.

This clonotype occurred many times. The V call is TRBV20-1, the J call TRBJ2-1, with 10 nucleotides matching TRBD1. V lost 6 bases and J lost 10; bases outside the gene matches: 12. The CDR3 has 14 residues. Per germline, CDR1 DFQATT and CDR2 SNEGSKA (reference sequence). For the CDR3, the DNA is TGCAGTGCAACATTCGGACAGGGGGAAGGGGAGCAGTTCTTC. Translation: CSATFGQGEGEQFF.

There are many counts of this clonotype. The chain has TRBV12-3 or TRBV12-4 and TRBJ1-5, with D perhaps matching TRBD1 (5 bases). V was pared by 5 bases and J by 4 bases, with 15 bases between. The CDR3 consists of 15 residues. The CDR3 spells CASSPGLGGNQPQHF. In DNA, the CDR3 is TGTGCCAGCAGTCCGGGACTTGGGGGGAATCAGCCCCAGCATTTT.

This chain uses TRBV9 with TRBJ2-1; D is possibly TRBD1 or TRBD2 (6 bases each). The length of the CDR3 is 16 residues. V was clipped by 0 bases and J by 1 base, with 11 bases between them. Germline lookup yields CDR1 SGDLS and CDR2 YYNGEE. The CDR3 region has the DNA TGTGCCAGCAGCGTAGGAGGAGGGGGGTCCTACAATGAGCAGTTCTTC. It codes for CASSVGGGGSYNEQFF. The full variable domain, in which reference TRBV9 and TRBJ2-1 provide the parts outside the CDR3, is DSGVTQTPKHLITATGQRVTLRCSPRSGDLSVYWYQQSLDQGLQFLIQYYNGEERAKGNILERFSAQQFPDLHSELNLSSLELGDSALYFCASSVGGGGSYNEQFFGPGTRLTVL.

With regard to this clonotype: Possible read error: a much larger clone is one base away. The chain carries TRBV5-1 and TRBJ1-3, with D hard to call. The germline CDR1 and CDR2 sequences are SGHRS and YFSETQ. CDR3 length: 13 amino acids. The CDR3 region is CASSLSDGSTIYF. The CDR3 region has the DNA TGCGCCAGCAGCTTATCTGATGGAAGCACCATATATTTT.